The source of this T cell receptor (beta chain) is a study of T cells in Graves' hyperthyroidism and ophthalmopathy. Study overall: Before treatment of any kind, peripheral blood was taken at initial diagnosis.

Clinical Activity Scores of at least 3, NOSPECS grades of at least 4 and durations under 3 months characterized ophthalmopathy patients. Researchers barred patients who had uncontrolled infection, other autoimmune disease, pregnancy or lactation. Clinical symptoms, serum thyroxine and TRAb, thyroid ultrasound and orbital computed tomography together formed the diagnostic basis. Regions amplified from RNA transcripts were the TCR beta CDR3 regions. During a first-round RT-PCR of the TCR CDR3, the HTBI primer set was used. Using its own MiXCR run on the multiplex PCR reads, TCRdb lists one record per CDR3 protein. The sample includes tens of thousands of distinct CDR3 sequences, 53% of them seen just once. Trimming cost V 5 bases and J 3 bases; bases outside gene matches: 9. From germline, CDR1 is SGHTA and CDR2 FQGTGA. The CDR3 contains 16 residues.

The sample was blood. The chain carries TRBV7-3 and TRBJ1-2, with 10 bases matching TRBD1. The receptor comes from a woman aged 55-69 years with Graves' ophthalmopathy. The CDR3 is CASSLGGQGSDYGYTF. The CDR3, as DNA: TGTGCCAGCAGCCTAGGGGGACAGGGGAGCGACTATGGCTACACCTTC.